The 5 T cell receptor beta chains below were found in one sample sequenced in a study of CD8 T cells in ankylosing spondylitis. TCRdb itself ran the 5' RACE reads through MiXCR, one entry per CDR3 protein. The sample lists 150,000 to 200,000 distinct CDR3 sequences, 13% occurring once. Sequencing input: blood, either unsorted or a sorted T cell fraction (not recorded which). All receptors come from a female donor with ankylosing spondylitis or in good health (not recorded which).

This clonotype appeared a few times. The chain carries TRBV20-1 and TRBJ2-3, with TRBD2 matching 11 bases. The CDR3 has 19 residues. Trimming removed 0 bases from V and 0 bases from J; junction bases left unmatched: 11. Looked up from germline, CDR1 is DFQATT and CDR2 is SNEGSKA (reference sequence). Here the CDR3 reads CSAREPGLAVLGSTDTQYF. The CDR3, as DNA: TGCAGTGCTAGAGAACCGGGACTAGCGGTTTTAGGGAGCACAGATACGCAGTATTTT.

This chain links TRBV7-3 with TRBJ2-1, with TRBD2 matching 8 bases. Germline V gives CDR1 SGHTA, CDR2 FQGTGA. The trim removed 2 bases at V and 7 bases at J, leaving 4 bases unmatched. There are 14 residues in the CDR3. CDR3: CASSLAGGGNEQFF. CDR3 DNA sequence: TGTGCCAGCAGCTTAGCGGGAGGCGGGAATGAGCAGTTCTTC.

The chain couples TRBV18 to TRBJ1-1, with TRBD1 matching 8 bases. Per the germline V gene, CDR1 is KGHSH and CDR2 is LQKENI. The CDR3 has 14 residues. The V segment lost 3 bases and the J segment 10 bases; nucleotides outside the gene matches: 10. The CDR3 DNA is TGTGCCAGCTCACCGGACAGGGAGAGGTTCGGAGCTTTCTTT. Translation gives CASSPDRERFGAFF.

This clonotype has ten or more counts. The rearrangement uses TRBV7-2 and TRBJ2-3, with D tentatively TRBD2 (5 bases). Germline V gene sequence: CDR1 SGHTA, CDR2 FQGNSA. The germline V and J ends were trimmed by 5 bases and 3 bases, with 18 bases remaining between them. The CDR3 loop spans 16 amino acids. CDR3 DNA: TGTGCCAGCAGCCGAAGCCGCCAAACTAGAACAGATACGCAGTATTTT. Residues: CASSRSRQTRTDTQYF.

This chain connects TRBV7-3 to TRBJ2-7; D is unclear. The CDR3 extends over 13 amino acids. Trimming removed 1 base from V and 2 bases from J, with 6 bases in between. Germline loops: CDR1 SGHTA, CDR2 FQGTGA. The CDR3 is CASSLNSAYEQYF. The CDR3 DNA follows: TGTGCCAGCAGCTTAAACAGTGCCTACGAGCAGTACTTC.